Shown below are 21 T cell receptor beta chains from a single sample sequenced in a study of cytomegalovirus exposure and HLA in healthy donors. Some clones are missing from TCRdb's copy, which holds only in-frame ones; the method was immunoSEQ multiplex PCR. Of 200,000 or so clones listed, just over 85% are singletons. Sequencing input: PBMCs. The receptors come from a woman between 18 and 29 years old in good health and CMV-seronegative.

The genes are TRBV7-9 and TRBJ1-1; the match to TRBD1 covers 10 bases. Unmatched junction bases numbered 8, after V lost 2 bases and J lost 5 bases. Germline CDR1 SEHNR, CDR2 FQNEAQ (reference sequence). The CDR3 has 16 residues. The chain's CDR3 is CASSLFSDRGQTEAFF. The DNA of the CDR3 is TGTGCCAGCAGCTTATTTAGCGACAGGGGGCAAACTGAAGCTTTCTTT.

The chain couples TRBV28 to TRBJ1-4; 7 bases match TRBD1. The junction had 10 bases not matched to a gene; V was cut back by 7 bases and J by 5 bases. There are 15 residues in the CDR3. Germline V lookup: CDR1 MDHEN, CDR2 SYDVKM. The DNA for the CDR3 is TGTGCCAGCAACAGGGCGGGACAGTTAAATGAAAAACTGTTTTTT. This sequence encodes CASNRAGQLNEKLFF.

The chain has TRBV30 and TRBJ2-5; 8 nucleotides agree with TRBD1. The CDR3 is 15 amino acids. V shed 5 bases, J shed 5 bases, and the junction held 13 bases outside the gene matches. From germline, CDR1 is GTSNPN and CDR2 SVGIG (reference sequence). CDR3 sequence reads: CAWCFKGTGSETQYF. Written as DNA, the CDR3 is TGTGCCTGGTGTTTCAAAGGGACAGGTTCGGAGACCCAGTACTTC. Full variable domain (rest looked up from reference TRBV30 and TRBJ2-5): SQTIHQWPATLVQPVGSPLSLECTVEGTSNPNLYWYRQAAGRGLQLLFYSVGIGQISSEVPQNLSASRPQDRQFILSSKKLLLSDSGFYLCAWCFKGTGSETQYFGPGTRLLVL.

The chain uses TRBV27 and TRBJ2-1; 8 bases map to TRBD1. The germline V gene encodes CDR1 MNHEY and CDR2 SMNVEV (reference sequence). The ends lost 6 bases at V and 4 bases at J; junction bases unmatched: 8. This CDR3 is built from 15 residues. CDR3 coding DNA: TGTGCCAGCAGCTGGGGGACAGGTACTTACAATGAGCAGTTCTTC. It yields the protein CASSWGTGTYNEQFF.

The chain employs TRBV5-1 and TRBJ2-5, with D possibly TRBD1 on 6 matching bases. V was pared by 2 bases and J by 5 bases, with 10 bases between. This CDR3 region has 13 residues. The germline V gene encodes CDR1 SGHRS and CDR2 YFSETQ. CDR3 protein: CASSFGRGETQYF. CDR3 DNA sequence: TGCGCCAGCAGCTTCGGCAGGGGTGAGACCCAGTACTTC. Using reference TRBV5-1 and TRBJ2-5 for the parts outside the CDR3, the full variable domain is KAGVTQTPRYLIKTRGQQVTLSCSPISGHRSVSWYQQTPGQGLQFLFEYFSETQRNKGNFPGRFSGRQFSNSRSEMNVSTLELGDSALYLCASSFGRGETQYFGPGTRLLVL.

V usage is TRBV5-4 and J usage is TRBJ2-5; D possibly corresponds to TRBD2 (7 bases). There are 15 residues in the CDR3. V was trimmed by 2 bases and J by 4 bases, leaving 15 bases between them. In germline, CDR1 is SGHNT, CDR2 YYREEE (reference sequence). DNA for the CDR3: TGTGCCAGCAGCTTAGGGGGGAGGGCCGGAGAGACCCAGTACTTC. The encoded protein is CASSLGGRAGETQYF.

This rearrangement joins TRBV18 to TRBJ1-2, with 10 bases identical to TRBD1. Trimming removed 4 bases from V and 12 bases from J; junction bases left unmatched: 5. The length of the CDR3 is 12 residues. Per the germline V gene, CDR1 is KGHSH and CDR2 is LQKENI. The CDR3 is CASSRTGTGDTF. The CDR3 coding sequence is TGTGCCAGCTCACGGACCGGGACAGGGGACACCTTC.

The chain carries TRBV2 and TRBJ2-3; the match to TRBD1 covers 10 bases. Germline V gives CDR1 SNHLY, CDR2 FYNNEI. Trimming at V came to 7 bases and at J to 7 bases, leaving 14 bases not matched to a gene. This CDR3 has 16 residues. The CDR3 nucleotides are TGTGCCAGCACAATAACCCCGGGACAGGGGCTGAATACGCAGTATTTT. Translation gives CASTITPGQGLNTQYF. The full variable domain, rest sourced from reference TRBV2 and TRBJ2-3, is EPEVTQTPSHQVTQMGQEVILRCVPISNHLYFYWYRQILGQKVEFLVSFYNNEISEKSEIFDDQFSVERPDGSNFTLKIRSTKLEDSAMYFCASTITPGQGLNTQYFGPGTRLTVL.

The sample holds a few counts of this clone. CDR3 loop: CASSDRLYGYTF. DNA for the CDR3: TGTGCCAGCAGTGACAGGTTGTATGGCTACACCTTC. The chain combines TRBV2 with TRBJ1-2; D remains unclear. V lost 3 bases and J lost 5, with 7 bases in between. Looked up from germline, CDR1 is SNHLY and CDR2 is FYNNEI. The CDR3 spans 12 residues.

This rearrangement joins TRBV11-2 to TRBJ1-3; D is undetermined. V was trimmed by 5 bases and J by 0 bases, leaving 8 bases between them. CDR1 is SGHAT, CDR2 FQNNGV, per germline. This CDR3 is 14 amino acids long. The CDR3 coding sequence is TGTGCCAGCAGCCATCTGAGCTCTGGAAACACCATATATTTT. It encodes CASSHLSSGNTIYF.

The rearrangement links TRBV6-5 to TRBJ2-2; D perhaps matches TRBD2 (6 bases). Germline CDR1 MNHEY, CDR2 SVGAGI. The CDR3 has 14 residues. With 6 bases removed from V and 4 bases from J, the gap between germline ends came to 12 bases. For the CDR3, the DNA is TGTGCCAGCAGATTCGGAGCGGGCACCGGGGAGCTGTTTTTT. Translation gives CASRFGAGTGELFF.

The rearrangement uses TRBV30 and TRBJ2-7; a weak D match, TRBD2 (6 bases). This CDR3 is built from 13 residues. Trimming shortened V by 0 bases and J by 3 bases, and 9 bases separated the two germline ends. Looked up from germline, CDR1 is GTSNPN and CDR2 is SVGIG (reference sequence). In nucleotides, the CDR3 is TGTGCCTGGAGTGTTGATAGCGGCTACGAGCAGTACTTC. This gives the protein CAWSVDSGYEQYF.

The rearrangement uses TRBV27 and TRBJ2-3; tentatively, D is TRBD2 (5 bases). V lost 2 bases, J lost 2 bases, and 17 bases lay in between. Germline V lookup: CDR1 MNHEY, CDR2 SMNVEV (reference sequence). The CDR3 totals 17 residues. CDR3 coding DNA: TGTGCCAGCAGTTTAGGATCAGGCGGGCCCTACACAGATACGCAGTATTTT. It is translated as CASSLGSGGPYTDTQYF.

This chain uses TRBV27 with TRBJ1-4, with D perhaps TRBD1 (5 bases). Germline loops: CDR1 MNHEY, CDR2 SMNVEV (reference sequence). CDR3 length equals 15 residues. Trimming pared 6 bases from V and 0 bases from J, leaving 11 bases between. CDR3 sequence reads: CASRAGLATNEKLFF. CDR3 nucleotide sequence: TGTGCCAGCAGGGCGGGGCTCGCAACTAATGAAAAACTGTTTTTT.

The rearrangement links TRBV21-1 to TRBJ1-2; TRBD1, the table's D call, was not compared with the DNA. TRBV21-1 is a pseudogene segment. This CDR3 has 15 amino acids. The DNA for the CDR3 is TGTGCCAGCAGCGATAATTGGGACAGGTTCTATGGCTACACCTTC. This sequence encodes CASSDNWDRFYGYTF.

The chain is built from TRBV4-2 and TRBJ1-5; D is unresolved. The germline V gene encodes CDR1 LGHNA and CDR2 YNFKEQ. The ends were cut back, 3 bases at V and 5 bases at J, with 14 bases in the middle. This CDR3 has 15 residues. DNA of the CDR3: TGTGCCAGCAGCCAGTCCGGGGTGCTGGATCAGCCCCAGCATTTT. Translated: CASSQSGVLDQPQHF.

V gene TRBV19 combines with J gene TRBJ2-6; D possibly corresponds to TRBD1 (5 bases). The germline V gene has CDR1 LNHDA and CDR2 SQIVND (reference sequence). CDR3 length: 14 residues. Trimming removed 10 bases at V and 0 bases at J, with 10 bases between. The CDR3 DNA is TGTGCCACCAGGGTCGTCTCTGGGGCCAACGTCCTGACTTTC. It encodes CATRVVSGANVLTF. The full variable domain, rest sourced from reference TRBV19 and TRBJ2-6, is DGGITQSPKYLFRKEGQNVTLSCEQNLNHDAMYWYRQDPGQGLRLIYYSQIVNDFQKGDIAEGYSVSREKKESFPLTVTSAQKNPTAFYLCATRVVSGANVLTFGAGSRLTVL.

The DNA of the CDR3 is TGTGCCAGCAGCCTTAGCCGGGGTTCTAACTATGGCTACACCTTC. Its protein product is CASSLSRGSNYGYTF. V and J are TRBV28 and TRBJ1-2; no clear D gene. V was pared by 6 bases and J by 0 bases, with 14 bases between. Germline CDR1 MDHEN, CDR2 SYDVKM. The CDR3 is made up of 15 amino acids.

The genes are TRBV19 and TRBJ2-7; tentatively, D is TRBD1 (5 bases). Germline CDR1 and CDR2: LNHDA and SQIVND (reference sequence). The V gene lost 6 bases and the J gene lost 2 bases, with 23 bases spanning the gap. The length of the CDR3 is 17 residues. CDR3 region: CASRPPSWGRAAYEQYF. As DNA, the CDR3 is TGTGCCAGTAGGCCGCCGTCTTGGGGCAGGGCCGCCTACGAGCAGTACTTC.

The CDR3 bases are TGTGCCAGCAGTTTATCCGTGGGACATGGAGCTTTCTTT. The encoded protein is CASSLSVGHGAFF. The rearrangement uses TRBV27 and TRBJ1-1, with D possibly matching TRBD1 (6 bases). This CDR3 has 13 residues. Germline loops: CDR1 MNHEY, CDR2 SMNVEV (reference sequence). Trimming cost V 0 bases and J 10 bases, with 12 bases left between them.

This clone was detected a few times. V is TRBV15 and J is TRBJ2-7, with D perhaps matching TRBD2 (5 bases). The CDR3 loop spans 12 amino acids. Germline CDR1 LNHNV, CDR2 YYDKDF (reference sequence). The V and J ends lost 4 bases and 4 bases respectively, with 8 bases between them. CDR3 sequence: CATSTRGYEQYF. In nucleotides, the CDR3 is TGTGCCACCAGCACCCGCGGGTACGAGCAGTACTTC. Full variable domain (outside the CDR3, taken from reference TRBV15 and TRBJ2-7): DAMVIQNPRYQVTQFGKPVTLSCSQTLNHNVMYWYQQKSSQAPKLLFHYYDKDFNNEADTPDNFQSRRPNTSFCFLDIRSPGLGDTAMYLCATSTRGYEQYFGPGTRLTVT.